This record concerns one T cell receptor (beta chain) sequence. The data originate from a study of shared clonotypes between healthy human individuals. The trim removed 4 bases at V and 3 bases at J, leaving 5 bases unmatched. The CDR3 has 15 amino acids. Germline CDR1 SGDLS, CDR2 YYNGEE. Libraries were prepared by immunoSEQ multiplex PCR; TCRdb keeps only in-frame clonotypes and omits some of them. The sample contains some 2.1 million clones, approximately 95% of which appear only once. The sequenced sample was naive CD4+ T cells sorted from blood. Subset of the sample: CD45RA+ positively selected. The source is a man between 18 and 35 years old in good health. The chain combines TRBV9 with TRBJ1-3; 9 nucleotides match TRBD1. The CDR3 DNA reads TGTGCCAGCAGCCCAGGACAGGGGATTGGAAACACCATATATTTT. It is translated as CASSPGQGIGNTIYF.